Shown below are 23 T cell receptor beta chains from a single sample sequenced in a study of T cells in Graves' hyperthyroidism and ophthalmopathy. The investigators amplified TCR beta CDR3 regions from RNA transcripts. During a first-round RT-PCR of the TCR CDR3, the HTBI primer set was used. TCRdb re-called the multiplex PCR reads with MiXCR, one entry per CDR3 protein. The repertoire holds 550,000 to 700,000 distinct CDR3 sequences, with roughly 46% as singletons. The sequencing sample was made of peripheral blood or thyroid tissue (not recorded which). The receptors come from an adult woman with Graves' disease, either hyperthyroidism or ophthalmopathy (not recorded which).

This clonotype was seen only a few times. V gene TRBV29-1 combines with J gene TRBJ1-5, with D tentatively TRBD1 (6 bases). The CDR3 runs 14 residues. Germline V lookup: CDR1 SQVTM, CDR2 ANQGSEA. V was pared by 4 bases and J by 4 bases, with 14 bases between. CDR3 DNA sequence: TGCAGCGTTGCGGAGGGGGGGTGGAATCAGCCCCAGCATTTT. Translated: CSVAEGGWNQPQHF.

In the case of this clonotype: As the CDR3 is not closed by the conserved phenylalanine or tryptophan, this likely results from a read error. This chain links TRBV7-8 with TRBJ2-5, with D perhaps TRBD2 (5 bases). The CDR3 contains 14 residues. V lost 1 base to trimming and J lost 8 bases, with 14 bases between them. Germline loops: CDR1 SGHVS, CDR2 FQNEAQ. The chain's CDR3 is CASSLVVGEATQYL. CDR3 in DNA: TGTGCCAGCAGCTTAGTGGTGGGAGAGGCTACCCAGTACCTC.

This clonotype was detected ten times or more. In nucleotides, the CDR3 is TGCAGTGCTTTAACAGGGGCTGGAAACACCATATATTTT. This gives the protein CSALTGAGNTIYF. J is TRBJ1-3 and V is TRBV20-1, with 7 bases that match TRBD1. The CDR3 contains 13 residues. V trimming: 5 bases; J trimming: 2 bases; junction bases outside the gene matches: 3. Looked up from germline, CDR1 is DFQATT and CDR2 is SNEGSKA (reference sequence).

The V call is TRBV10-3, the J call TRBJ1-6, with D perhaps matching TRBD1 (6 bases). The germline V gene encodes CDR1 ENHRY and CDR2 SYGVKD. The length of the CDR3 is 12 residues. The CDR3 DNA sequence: TGTGCTAGGGGGGTTTTCAATTCACCCCTCCACTTT. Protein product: CARGVFNSPLHF.

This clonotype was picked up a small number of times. CDR3 in DNA: TGCAGCGTTGAAGATGCAGGGAGACTCGAGCAGTACTTC. This translates into CSVEDAGRLEQYF. J is TRBJ2-7 and V is TRBV29-1, with D tentatively TRBD1 or TRBD2 (5 bases each). CDR3 size: 13 residues. The germline V and J ends were trimmed by 0 bases and 6 bases, with 12 bases remaining between them. In germline, CDR1 is SQVTM, CDR2 ANQGSEA.

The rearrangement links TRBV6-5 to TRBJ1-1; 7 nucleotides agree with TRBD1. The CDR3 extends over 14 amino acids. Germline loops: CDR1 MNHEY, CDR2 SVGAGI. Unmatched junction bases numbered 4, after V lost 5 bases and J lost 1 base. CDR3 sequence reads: CASSHRGPNTEAFF. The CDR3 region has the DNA TGTGCCAGCAGTCACAGGGGACCGAACACTGAAGCTTTCTTT.

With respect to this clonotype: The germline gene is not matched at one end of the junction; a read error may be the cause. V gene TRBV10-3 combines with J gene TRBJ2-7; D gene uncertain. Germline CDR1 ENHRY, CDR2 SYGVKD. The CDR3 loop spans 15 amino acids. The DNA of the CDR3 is TGTGCTATCAGTGAGTCCTGGGTCCTGTCCTACGAGCAGTACTTC. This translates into CAISESWVLSYEQYF.

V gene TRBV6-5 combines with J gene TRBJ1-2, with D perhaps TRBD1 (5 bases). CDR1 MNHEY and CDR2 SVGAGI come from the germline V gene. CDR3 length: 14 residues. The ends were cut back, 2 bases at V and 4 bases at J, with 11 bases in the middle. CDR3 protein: CASSYAGGSYGYTF. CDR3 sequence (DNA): TGTGCCAGCAGTTACGCCGGGGGATCCTATGGCTACACCTTC.

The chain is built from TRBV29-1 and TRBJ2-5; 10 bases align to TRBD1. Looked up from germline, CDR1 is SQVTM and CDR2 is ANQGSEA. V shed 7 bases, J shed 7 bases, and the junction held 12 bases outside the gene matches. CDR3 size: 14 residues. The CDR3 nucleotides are TGCAGCGCTGATGCGACAGGGGGCTACGGGACCCAGTACTTC. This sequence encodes CSADATGGYGTQYF.

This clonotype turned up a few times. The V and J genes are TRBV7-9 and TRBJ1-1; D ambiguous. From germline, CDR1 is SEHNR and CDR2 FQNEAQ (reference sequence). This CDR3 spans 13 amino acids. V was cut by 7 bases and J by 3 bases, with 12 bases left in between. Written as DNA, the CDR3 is TGTGCCAGCACCAAAGACACCCACACTGAAGCTTTCTTT. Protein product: CASTKDTHTEAFF.

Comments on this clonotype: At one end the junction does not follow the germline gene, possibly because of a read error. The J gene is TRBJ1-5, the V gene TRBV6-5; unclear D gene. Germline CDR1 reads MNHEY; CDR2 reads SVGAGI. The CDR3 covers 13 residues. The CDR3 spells CANSYAETEPQHF. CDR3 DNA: TGTGCCAACAGTTACGCAGAGACGGAGCCCCAGCATTTT.

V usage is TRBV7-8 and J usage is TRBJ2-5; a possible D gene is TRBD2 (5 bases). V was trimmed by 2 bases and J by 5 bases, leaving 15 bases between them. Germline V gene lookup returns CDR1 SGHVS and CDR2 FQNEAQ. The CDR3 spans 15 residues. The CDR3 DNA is TGTGCCAGCAGCTTATGGCGGGTGACGAGGGAGACCCAGTACTTC. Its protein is CASSLWRVTRETQYF.

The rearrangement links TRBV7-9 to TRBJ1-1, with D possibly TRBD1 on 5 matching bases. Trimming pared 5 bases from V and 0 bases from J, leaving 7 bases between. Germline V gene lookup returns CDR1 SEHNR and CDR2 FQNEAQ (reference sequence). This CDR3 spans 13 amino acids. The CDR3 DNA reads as TGTGCCAGCAGCAAAGGGGTGAACACTGAAGCTTTCTTT. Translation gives CASSKGVNTEAFF.

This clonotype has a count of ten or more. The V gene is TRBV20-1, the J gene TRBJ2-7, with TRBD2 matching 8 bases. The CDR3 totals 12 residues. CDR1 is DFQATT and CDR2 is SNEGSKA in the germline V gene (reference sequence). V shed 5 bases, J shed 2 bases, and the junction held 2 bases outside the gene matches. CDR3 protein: CSARGGPYEQYF. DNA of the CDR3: TGCAGTGCTCGGGGGGGGCCCTACGAGCAGTACTTC.

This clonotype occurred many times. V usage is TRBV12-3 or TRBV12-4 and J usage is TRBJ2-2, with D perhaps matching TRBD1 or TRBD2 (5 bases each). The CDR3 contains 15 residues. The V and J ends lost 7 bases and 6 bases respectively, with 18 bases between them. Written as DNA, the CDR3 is TGTGCCAGCACCATGGGGGTAGGGATTTCCGGGGAGCTGTTTTTT. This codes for CASTMGVGISGELFF.

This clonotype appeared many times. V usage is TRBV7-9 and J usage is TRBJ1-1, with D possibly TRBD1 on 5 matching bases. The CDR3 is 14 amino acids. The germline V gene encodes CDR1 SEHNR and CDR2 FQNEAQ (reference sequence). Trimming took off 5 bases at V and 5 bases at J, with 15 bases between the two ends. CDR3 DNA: TGTGCCAGCAGCACCGGGGGGACGGGGACTGAAGCTTTCTTT. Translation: CASSTGGTGTEAFF.

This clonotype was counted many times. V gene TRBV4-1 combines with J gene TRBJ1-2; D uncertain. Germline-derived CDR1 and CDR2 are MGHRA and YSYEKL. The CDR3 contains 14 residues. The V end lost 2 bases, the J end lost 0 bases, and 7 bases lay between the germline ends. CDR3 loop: CASSQPRSNYGYTF. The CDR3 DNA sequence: TGCGCCAGCAGCCAACCCAGATCTAACTATGGCTACACCTTC.

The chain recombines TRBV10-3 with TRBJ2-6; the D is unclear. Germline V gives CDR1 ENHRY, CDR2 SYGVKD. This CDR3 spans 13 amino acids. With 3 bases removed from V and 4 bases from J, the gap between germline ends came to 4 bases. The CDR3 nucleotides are TGTGCCATCAGTGACGTGGGGGCCAACGTCCTGACTTTC. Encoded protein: CAISDVGANVLTF.

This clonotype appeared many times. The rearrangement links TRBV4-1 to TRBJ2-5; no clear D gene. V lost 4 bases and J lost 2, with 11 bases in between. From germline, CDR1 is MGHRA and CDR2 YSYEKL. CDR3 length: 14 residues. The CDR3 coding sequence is TGCGCCAGCAGCCGTTATGCGGAACAAGAGACCCAGTACTTC. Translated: CASSRYAEQETQYF.

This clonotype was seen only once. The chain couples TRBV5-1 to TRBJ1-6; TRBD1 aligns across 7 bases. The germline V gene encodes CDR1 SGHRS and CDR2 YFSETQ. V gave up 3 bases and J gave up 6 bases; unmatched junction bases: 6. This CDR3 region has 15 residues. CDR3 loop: CASSSGGQRNSPLHF. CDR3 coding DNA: TGCGCCAGCAGCTCAGGGGGACAGCGTAATTCACCCCTCCACTTT.

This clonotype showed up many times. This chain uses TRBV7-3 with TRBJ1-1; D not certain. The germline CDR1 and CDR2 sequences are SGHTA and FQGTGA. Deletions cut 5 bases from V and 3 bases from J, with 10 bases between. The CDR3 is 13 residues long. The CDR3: CASSPRRHTEAFF. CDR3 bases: TGTGCCAGCAGCCCCCGGCGGCACACTGAAGCTTTCTTT. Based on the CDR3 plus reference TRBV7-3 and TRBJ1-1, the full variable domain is GAGVSQTPSNKVTEKGKYVELRCDPISGHTALYWYRQSLGQGPEFLIYFQGTGAADDSGLPNDRFFAVRPEGSVSTLKIQRTERGDSAVYLCASSPRRHTEAFFGQGTRLTVV.

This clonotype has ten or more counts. This chain's CDR3 is CSARVIGSSNQPQHF. DNA for the CDR3: TGCAGTGCTAGAGTTATCGGGTCCAGCAATCAGCCCCAGCATTTT. V gene TRBV20-1 combines with J gene TRBJ1-5; D remains unclear. The CDR3 is 15 amino acids. Germline loops: CDR1 DFQATT, CDR2 SNEGSKA (reference sequence). The V end was cut by 1 base, the J end by 1 base, with 11 bases between.

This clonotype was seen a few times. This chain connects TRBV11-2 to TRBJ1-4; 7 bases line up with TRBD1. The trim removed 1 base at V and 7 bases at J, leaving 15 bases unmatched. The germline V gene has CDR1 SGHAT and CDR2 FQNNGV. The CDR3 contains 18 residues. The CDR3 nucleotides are TGTGCCAGCAGCTTAGGCGTCGCGGGAGGGGGCGCGGGTGAAAAACTGTTTTTT. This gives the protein CASSLGVAGGGAGEKLFF.